These T cell receptor beta chains were read from a single sample in a study of beta chain features in type 1 diabetes. TCRdb keeps only in-frame clones here, not all; method: immunoSEQ multiplex PCR. The data hold 310,000 or so clones, with around 16% observed a single time. What was sequenced was naive CD4+ T cells from blood. These receptors came from a man younger than 35 with type 1 diabetes. Both conserved end residues are part of each CDR3. The order of the fields is V gene, clone size, D gene, J gene, CDR3 DNA, CDR3 protein. D genes are given only for firm matches. The listing skips clone size in some rows; elsewhere it reads once, few, many or a size class.

>TRBV7-2|-|-|TRBJ1-5
TGTGCCAGCAGCCCCCGGCCGGGACTGACGCCCCAGCATTTT
CASSPRPGLTPQHF
>TRBV4-1|-|TRBD2|TRBJ2-1
TGCGCCAGCAGCCAAGAAAAAGCGGGAGGCCTCTACAATGAGCAGTTCTTC
CASSQEKAGGLYNEQFF
>TRBV15|few|TRBD1|TRBJ1-1
TGTGCCACCAGCTTGGGACAGGAGAACACTGAAGCTTTCTTT
CATSLGQENTEAFF
>TRBV29-1|few|TRBD1|TRBJ1-2
TGCAGCGTTGAAGGGATCCGGGACAGGGGCGGCTATGGCTACACCTTC
CSVEGIRDRGGYGYTF
>TRBV28|-|TRBD2|TRBJ2-1
TGTGCCAGCAGCCGACTCGGGACTATCTACAATGAGCAGTTCTTC
CASSRLGTIYNEQFF
>TRBV28|few|-|TRBJ2-3
TGTGCCAGCAGCAAGGACAGCTCAGATACGCAGTATTTT
CASSKDSSDTQYF
>TRBV30|-|-|TRBJ2-3
TGTGCCTGGAGTGTACTATGGATGAGCACAGATACGCAGTATTTT
CAWSVLWMSTDTQYF
>TRBV21-1|few|-|TRBJ2-6
TGTGCCAGCAGCACGAGACGGGACAGGGACTCTGGGGCCAACGTCCTGACTTTC
CASSTRRDRDSGANVLTF
>TRBV7-6|few|TRBD1|TRBJ2-7
TGTGCCAGCAGCCGGGACAGCTCCTACGAGCAGTACTTC
CASSRDSSYEQYF
>TRBV9|-|TRBD1|TRBJ1-2
TGTGCCAGCAGCTCCCGAGACAGGGCTGGCTATGGCTACACCTTC
CASSSRDRAGYGYTF
>TRBV7-9|few|-|TRBJ2-1
TGTGCCAGCAGCTTAGGGTTGTCTAACGGGGATGAGCAGTTCTTC
CASSLGLSNGDEQFF
>TRBV7-9|-|-|TRBJ1-5
TGTGCCAGCAGCTTAACAGGTTTTAATCAGCCCCAGCATTTT
CASSLTGFNQPQHF
>TRBV7-2|few|TRBD2|TRBJ2-7
TGTGCCAGCAGCGTCTCGACTAGCGGGGGGTTTCACTACGAGCAGTACTTC
CASSVSTSGGFHYEQYF
>TRBV30|-|TRBD2|TRBJ2-1
TGTGCCAGACGCAGGGGAATAGGGACTAGCGGTAACAATGAGCAGTTCTTC
CARRRGIGTSGNNEQFF
>TRBV9|-|-|TRBJ2-5
TGTGCCAGCAGCGTAGGGCTTTACCAAGAGACCCAGTACTTC
CASSVGLYQETQYF
>TRBV28|few|TRBD1|TRBJ2-4
TGTGCCAGCAGTACCTGGACAGGGCTGGCCAAAAACATTCAGTACTTC
CASSTWTGLAKNIQYF
>TRBV9|few|-|TRBJ2-1
TGTGCCAGCAGCGTAGCCGGAGGGAATGAGCAGTTCTTC
CASSVAGGNEQFF
>TRBV5-1|-|-|TRBJ2-7
TGCGCCAGCAGCTTGGCCCCACCAGCCTACGAGCAGTACTTC
CASSLAPPAYEQYF
>TRBV7-2|-|TRBD1|TRBJ1-1
TGTGCCAGCAGCCCGAGGTGGGGGGACAGATACACTGAAGCTTTCTTT
CASSPRWGDRYTEAFF
>TRBV29-1|-|TRBD2|TRBJ2-7
TGCAGCGTTGAAGTGCAGCGGGAGACCGAGCAGTACTTC
CSVEVQRETEQYF
>TRBV19|few|-|TRBJ1-5
TGTGCCAGTAGTCGAACCGGGCCCTCGTGGGGAGCCCAGCATTTT
CASSRTGPSWGAQHF
>TRBV5-6|-|-|TRBJ2-2
TGTGCCAGCAACTCGCGTCGGGTGGGGAACACCGGGGAGCTGTTTTTT
CASNSRRVGNTGELFF
>TRBV7-2|-|TRBD2|TRBJ2-7
TGTGCCAGCAGTTTTAGCGGGGACTACGAGCAGTACTTC
CASSFSGDYEQYF
>TRBV30|-|TRBD2|TRBJ2-5
TGTGCCTGGAGTCTTGGGGGAGGGCCCCAAGAGACCCAGTACTTC
CAWSLGGGPQETQYF
>TRBV10-1|few|-|TRBJ2-5
TGCGCCAGCAGTGAGTCGAAGGGAGGCGTAGAGACCCAGTACTTC
CASSESKGGVETQYF
>TRBV18|few|-|TRBJ2-1
TGTGCCAGCTCACCTATGGACTGGAACAATGAGCAGTTCTTC
CASSPMDWNNEQFF
>TRBV15|few|-|TRBJ2-7
TGTGCCACCCGCGGGGACAGCAAGCCAATATACGAGCAGTACTTC
CATRGDSKPIYEQYF
>TRBV7-9|-|TRBD2|TRBJ2-3
TGTGCCAGCAGCCGGACAATCCCGGGGGGAGATACGCAGTATTTT
CASSRTIPGGDTQYF
>TRBV15|few|-|TRBJ2-7
TGTGCCACCAGCAGAGCGGGAACGGTCTACGAGCAGTACTTC
CATSRAGTVYEQYF
>TRBV19|few|-|TRBJ1-1
TGTGCCAGTAGCCCAGACCGGCGGACTGAAGCTTTCTTT
CASSPDRRTEAFF
>TRBV7-9|-|-|TRBJ2-3
TGTGCCAGCAGCCCCACAGGGTCCCCCGATACGCAGTATTTT
CASSPTGSPDTQYF
>TRBV28|-|-|TRBJ1-5
TGTGCCAGCAGTTTGCAAGACAGGTACTTTGATAGCAATCAGCCCCAGCATTTT
CASSLQDRYFDSNQPQHF
>TRBV6-5|few|-|TRBJ2-1
TGTGCCAGCAGTTACTCGAGTAAGTGGGCTGAGCAGTTCTTC
CASSYSSKWAEQFF
>TRBV2|-|TRBD2|TRBJ2-5
TGTGCCAGCAGGAGAACGGGACTACGAGAGACCCAGTACTTC
CASRRTGLRETQYF
>TRBV9|-|TRBD2|TRBJ2-3
TGTGCCAGCAGCGATCTGAGCGGGGGACCTATCACAGATACGCAGTATTTT
CASSDLSGGPITDTQYF
>TRBV18|-|-|TRBJ1-5
TGTGCCAGCTCACCAGCACAGGATATTAATCAGCCCCAGCATTTT
CASSPAQDINQPQHF
>TRBV6-4|-|-|TRBJ1-1
TGTGCCAGCAGTGACTCTGGCGGTGAAGCTTTCTTT
CASSDSGGEAFF
>TRBV18|few|-|TRBJ2-3
TGTGCCAGCTCGGAGATACCACTCCCCACAGATACGCAGTATTTT
CASSEIPLPTDTQYF
>TRBV28|-|TRBD2|TRBJ2-7
TGTGCCAGCAGTCCACTAGCGGGGCCCACTGAGCAGTACTTC
CASSPLAGPTEQYF
>TRBV4-1|few|-|TRBJ1-1
TGCGCCAGCAGCCAATGGACACGGAACACTGAAGCTTTCTTT
CASSQWTRNTEAFF
>TRBV30|few|-|TRBJ1-5
TGTGCCTGGAATGCGGGGGGGAATCAGCCCCAGCATTTT
CAWNAGGNQPQHF
>TRBV5-1|-|TRBD1|TRBJ2-7
TGCGCCAGCAGCCACGGACAGGGGACGTTCGAGCAGTACTTC
CASSHGQGTFEQYF
>TRBV28|-|TRBD1|TRBJ1-1
TGTGCCAGCAGTCCTTCGACAGGGTGGGGCACTGAAGCTTTCTTT
CASSPSTGWGTEAFF
>TRBV23-1|few|-|TRBJ1-1
TGCGCCAGCCGGGGGGGCACTGAAGCTTTCTTT
CASRGGTEAFF
>TRBV18|few|-|TRBJ2-1
TGTGCCAGCTCACCACCGACGGGGTACAATGAGCAGTTCTTC
CASSPPTGYNEQFF
>TRBV28|-|-|TRBJ1-1
TGTGCCAGCAGTCCCCCCGGACTAGCTGAAGCTTTCTTT
CASSPPGLAEAFF
>TRBV2|few|-|TRBJ2-3
TGTGCCAGCAGTGAACTACGGGAGACAGATACGCAGTATTTT
CASSELRETDTQYF
>TRBV28|few|TRBD1|TRBJ2-1
TGTGCCAGCAGTCGTCCCCCGGGACAGGGGACGAGTGAGCAGTTCTTC
CASSRPPGQGTSEQFF
>TRBV7-2|-|TRBD2|TRBJ2-1
TGTGCCAGCAGCTTACAGTTAGCGGGTGAGCAGTTCTTC
CASSLQLAGEQFF
>TRBV29-1|-|TRBD1|TRBJ1-1
TGCAGCGTATCACAGGGGAGGACTGAAGCTTTCTTT
CSVSQGRTEAFF
>TRBV5-1|-|TRBD1|TRBJ1-1
TGCGCCAGCAGCTACTACGGACAGGGGGACACTGAAGCTTTCTTT
CASSYYGQGDTEAFF
>TRBV28|-|TRBD1|TRBJ2-4
TGTGCCAGCAGATGGACAGGGGGAAACATTCAGTACTTC
CASRWTGGNIQYF
>TRBV6-6|-|TRBD2|TRBJ2-1
TGTGCCAGCACTGCGCGGGAGTTTGGCGAGCAGTTCTTC
CASTAREFGEQFF
>TRBV5-4|-|TRBD2|TRBJ2-1
TGTGCCAGCGGAAGGACTAGTTTTGAGCAGTTCTTC
CASGRTSFEQFF
>TRBV7-8|few|TRBD2|TRBJ2-7
TGTGCCAGCAGCCCGGGGGGAACTCGCTACGAGCAGTACTTC
CASSPGGTRYEQYF
>TRBV30|few|TRBD1|TRBJ1-1
TGTGCCTGGACCCGAGGACAGGGGAACACTGAAGCTTTCTTT
CAWTRGQGNTEAFF
>TRBV9|-|-|TRBJ1-1
TGTGCCAGCAGCGTACGTACAGGACCGAACACTGAAGCTTTCTTT
CASSVRTGPNTEAFF
>TRBV5-5|-|-|TRBJ2-7
TGTGCCAGCAGCTTGGCGGGACACAGCGTCTACGAGCAGTACTTC
CASSLAGHSVYEQYF
>TRBV19|-|-|TRBJ2-1
TGTGCCAGTAGTGCGTACAGGGTCGATGAGCAGTTCTTC
CASSAYRVDEQFF
>TRBV27|-|TRBD2|TRBJ2-7
TGTGCCAGCAGTCGTCGGCGGGGGAGCATCTACGAGCAGTACTTC
CASSRRRGSIYEQYF